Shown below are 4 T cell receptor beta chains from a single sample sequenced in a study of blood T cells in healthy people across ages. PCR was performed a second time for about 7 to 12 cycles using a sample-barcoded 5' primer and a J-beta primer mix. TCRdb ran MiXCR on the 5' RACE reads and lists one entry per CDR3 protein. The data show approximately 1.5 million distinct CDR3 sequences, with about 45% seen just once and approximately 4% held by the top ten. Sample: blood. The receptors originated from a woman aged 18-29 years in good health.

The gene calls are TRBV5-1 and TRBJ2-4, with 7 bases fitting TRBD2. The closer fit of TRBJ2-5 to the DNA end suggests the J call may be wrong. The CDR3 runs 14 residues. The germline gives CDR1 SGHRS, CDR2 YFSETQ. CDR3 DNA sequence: TGCGCCAGCAGCTCAAAGCGGGGACGGGAGACCCAGTACTTC. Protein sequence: CASSSKRGRETQYF.

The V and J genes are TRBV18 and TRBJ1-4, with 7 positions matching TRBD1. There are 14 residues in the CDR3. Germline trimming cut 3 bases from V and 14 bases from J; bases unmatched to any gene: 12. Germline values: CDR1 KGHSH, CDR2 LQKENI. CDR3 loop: CASSPDRPRTRLFF. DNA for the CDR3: TGTGCCAGCTCACCGGACAGGCCCCGGACCCGGCTGTTTTTT.

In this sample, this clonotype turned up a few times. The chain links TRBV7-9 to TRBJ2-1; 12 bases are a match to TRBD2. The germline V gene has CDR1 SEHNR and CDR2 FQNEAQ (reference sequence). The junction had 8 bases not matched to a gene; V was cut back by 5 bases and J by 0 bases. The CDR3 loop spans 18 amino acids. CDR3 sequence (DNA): TGTGCCAGCAGCCTTAGAGCTAGCGGGAGGGCCTCCTACAATGAGCAGTTCTTC. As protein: CASSLRASGRASYNEQFF.

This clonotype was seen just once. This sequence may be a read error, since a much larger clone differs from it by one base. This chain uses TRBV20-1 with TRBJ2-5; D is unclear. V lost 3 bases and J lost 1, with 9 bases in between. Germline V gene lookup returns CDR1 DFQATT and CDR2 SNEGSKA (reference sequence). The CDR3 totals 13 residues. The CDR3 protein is CSASHNTQETQYF. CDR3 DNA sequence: TGCAGTGCTAGCCATAATACCCAAGAGACCCAGTACTTC.